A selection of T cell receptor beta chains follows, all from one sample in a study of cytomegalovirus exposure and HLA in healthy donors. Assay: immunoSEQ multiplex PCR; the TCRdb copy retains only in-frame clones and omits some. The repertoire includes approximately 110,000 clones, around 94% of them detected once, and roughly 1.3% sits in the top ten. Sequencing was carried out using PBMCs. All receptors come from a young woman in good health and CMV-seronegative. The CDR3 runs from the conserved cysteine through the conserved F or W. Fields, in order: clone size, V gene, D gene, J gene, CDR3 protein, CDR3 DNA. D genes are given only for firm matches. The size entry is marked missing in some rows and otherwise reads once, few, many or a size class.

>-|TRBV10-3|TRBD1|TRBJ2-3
CATWTGGEDTQYF
TGTGCCACCTGGACAGGGGGGGAAGATACGCAGTATTTT
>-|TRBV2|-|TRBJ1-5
CASRGQNRGEPQHF
TGTGCCAGCAGGGGGCAAAACCGTGGGGAGCCCCAGCATTTT
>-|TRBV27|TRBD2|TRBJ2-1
CASSWGLAGVEQFF
TGTGCCAGCAGTTGGGGACTAGCGGGAGTTGAGCAGTTCTTC
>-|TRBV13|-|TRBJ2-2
CASSQGQANTGELFF
TGTGCCAGCAGCCAGGGACAAGCGAACACCGGGGAGCTGTTTTTT
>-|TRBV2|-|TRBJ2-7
CASSGAGNHEQYF
TGTGCCAGCAGTGGGGCAGGGAATCACGAGCAGTACTTC
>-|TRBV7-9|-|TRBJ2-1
CASSFEGGGRHEQFF
TGTGCCAGCAGCTTCGAGGGGGGGGGCCGTCATGAGCAGTTCTTC
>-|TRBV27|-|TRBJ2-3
CASSPLGEVTDTQYF
TGTGCCAGCAGTCCGTTAGGGGAGGTCACAGATACGCAGTATTTT
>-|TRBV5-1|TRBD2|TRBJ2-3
CARPPWASGTTDTQYF
TGCGCCAGACCCCCCTGGGCTAGCGGCACCACAGATACGCAGTATTTT
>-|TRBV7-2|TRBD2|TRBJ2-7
CASSLVAGAGEQYF
TGTGCCAGCAGCTTAGTAGCGGGAGCAGGCGAGCAGTACTTC
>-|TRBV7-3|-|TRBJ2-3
CASSNRVTRTDTQYF
TGTGCCAGCAGTAATCGGGTCACTCGAACAGATACGCAGTATTTT
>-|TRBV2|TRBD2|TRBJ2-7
CASSRPSGSYEQYF
TGTGCCAGCAGTCGCCCTAGCGGGAGCTACGAGCAGTACTTC
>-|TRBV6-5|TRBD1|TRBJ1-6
CASSHDRDSPLHF
TGTGCCAGCAGCCACGACAGGGACTCACCCCTCCACTTT
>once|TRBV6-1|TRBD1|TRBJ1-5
CASSESFPTGAPQHF
TGTGCCAGCAGTGAATCGTTCCCGACAGGGGCGCCCCAGCATTTT
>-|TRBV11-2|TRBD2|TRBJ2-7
CASTDPSGGYEQYF
TGTGCCAGCACCGACCCGTCGGGGGGGTACGAGCAGTACTTC
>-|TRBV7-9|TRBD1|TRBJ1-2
CASSYHTGTGAGYGYTF
TGTGCCAGCAGCTACCATACCGGGACAGGGGCCGGGTATGGCTACACCTTC
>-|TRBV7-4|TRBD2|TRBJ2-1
CASSLSGREGLNEQFF
TGTGCCAGCAGCTTATCGGGCCGGGAGGGCCTCAATGAGCAGTTCTTC
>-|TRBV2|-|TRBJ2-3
CASSELGLHNLDTQYF
TGTGCCAGCAGTGAATTGGGACTTCATAATTTGGATACGCAGTATTTT
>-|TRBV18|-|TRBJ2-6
CASSPGDGANVLTF
TGTGCCAGCTCACCGGGCGATGGGGCCAACGTCCTGACTTTC
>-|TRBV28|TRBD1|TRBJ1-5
CASLPGTGPNQPQHF
TGTGCCAGTCTTCCCGGGACAGGGCCCAATCAGCCCCAGCATTTT
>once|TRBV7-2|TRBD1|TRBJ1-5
CASSLVAGGDQPQHF
TGTGCCAGCAGCTTAGTCGCAGGGGGCGATCAGCCCCAGCATTTT
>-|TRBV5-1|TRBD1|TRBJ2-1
CASSLGQGSYNEQFF
TGCGCCAGCAGCTTAGGACAGGGCTCCTACAATGAGCAGTTCTTC
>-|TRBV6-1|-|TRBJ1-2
CASSDGQFYGYTF
TGTGCCAGCAGCGATGGACAGTTCTATGGCTACACCTTC
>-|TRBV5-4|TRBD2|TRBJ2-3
CASSSQRGGTDTQYF
TGTGCCAGCAGCTCCCAGCGGGGGGGCACAGATACGCAGTATTTT
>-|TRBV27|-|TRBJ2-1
CASSFLLVGGPSYNEQFF
TGTGCCAGCAGTTTCTTATTAGTGGGGGGGCCCTCCTACAATGAGCAGTTCTTC
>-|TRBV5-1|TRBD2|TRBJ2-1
CASSLIGLAGGPNEQFF
TGCGCCAGCAGCCTAATAGGACTAGCGGGGGGGCCCAATGAGCAGTTCTTC
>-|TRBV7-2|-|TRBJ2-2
CASSPSYTGELFF
TGTGCCAGCAGTCCTTCTTACACCGGGGAGCTGTTTTTT
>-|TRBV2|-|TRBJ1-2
CASTENPYGYTF
TGTGCCAGCACAGAAAACCCTTATGGCTACACCTTC
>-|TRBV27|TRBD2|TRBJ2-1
CASSSPGTSGGYNEQFF
TGTGCCAGCAGTTCCCCCGGGACTAGCGGGGGGTACAATGAGCAGTTCTTC
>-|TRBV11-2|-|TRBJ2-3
CASSLQGGGPDTQYF
TGTGCCAGCAGCTTACAAGGGGGGGGCCCAGATACGCAGTATTTT
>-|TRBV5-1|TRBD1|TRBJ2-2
CASSSDRMNTGELFF
TGCGCCAGCAGTTCGGACAGGATGAACACCGGGGAGCTGTTTTTT
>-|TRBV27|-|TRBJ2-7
CASSLGGGYEQYF
TGTGCCAGCAGTTTAGGGGGCGGGTACGAGCAGTACTTC
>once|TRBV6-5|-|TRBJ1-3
CASSTTGSAGNTIYF
TGTGCCAGCAGTACCACAGGGTCGGCAGGAAACACCATATATTTT
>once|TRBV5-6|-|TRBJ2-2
CASSLGAHTGELFF
TGTGCCAGCAGCTTAGGGGCCCACACCGGGGAGCTGTTTTTT
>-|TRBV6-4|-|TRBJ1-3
CASSESSGNTIYF
TGTGCCAGCAGTGAGTCTTCTGGAAACACCATATATTTT
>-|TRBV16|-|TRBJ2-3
CASSQRGRSTDTQYF
TGTGCCAGCAGCCAGAGGGGGAGAAGCACAGATACGCAGTATTTT
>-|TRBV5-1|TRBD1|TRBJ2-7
CASSQGQGAYEQYF
TGCGCCAGCAGCCAGGGACAGGGGGCCTACGAGCAGTACTTC
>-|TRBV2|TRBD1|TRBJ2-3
CASKNQGAWTDTQYF
TGTGCCAGTAAGAACCAGGGGGCTTGGACAGATACGCAGTATTTT
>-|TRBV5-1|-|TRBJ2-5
CASSIGQFGETQYF
TGCGCCAGCAGCATAGGACAGTTCGGGGAGACCCAGTACTTC
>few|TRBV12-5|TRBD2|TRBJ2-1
CASGLGLAGVNEQFF
TGTGCTAGTGGTTTGGGACTAGCGGGGGTCAATGAGCAGTTCTTC
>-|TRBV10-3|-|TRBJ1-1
CAIRENTEAFF
TGTGCCATCCGAGAGAACACTGAAGCTTTCTTT
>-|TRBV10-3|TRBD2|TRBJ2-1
CAISEFMTSDNEQFF
TGTGCCATCAGTGAGTTTATGACTAGCGATAATGAGCAGTTCTTC
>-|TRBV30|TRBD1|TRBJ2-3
CAWGTGGADTQYF
TGTGCCTGGGGGACAGGGGGAGCGGATACGCAGTATTTT
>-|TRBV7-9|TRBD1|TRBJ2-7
CASSFPGQGAYEQYF
TGTGCCAGCAGCTTTCCGGGACAGGGAGCCTACGAGCAGTACTTC
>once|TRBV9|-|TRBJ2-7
CASSVGQLSYEQYF
TGTGCCAGCAGCGTCGGACAGCTCTCCTACGAGCAGTACTTC
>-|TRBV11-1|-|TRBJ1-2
CASRLTDNYGYTF
TGTGCCAGCCGACTGACAGACAACTATGGCTACACCTTC
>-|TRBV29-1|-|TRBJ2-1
CSVELSFQDNEQFF
TGCAGCGTTGAACTGTCTTTTCAGGACAATGAGCAGTTCTTC
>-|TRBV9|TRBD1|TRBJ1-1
CASSAGTVENTEAFF
TGTGCCAGCAGCGCCGGGACAGTCGAGAACACTGAAGCTTTCTTT
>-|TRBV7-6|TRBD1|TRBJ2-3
CASSSGQLYEDTQYF
TGTGCCAGCAGCTCGGGACAGCTTTACGAGGATACGCAGTATTTT
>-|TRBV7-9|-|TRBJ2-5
CASSTWDIEETQYF
TGTGCCAGCAGTACTTGGGACATCGAAGAGACCCAGTACTTC
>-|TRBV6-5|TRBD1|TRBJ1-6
CAIGQGNSPLHF
TGTGCCATCGGACAGGGCAATTCACCCCTCCACTTT